Listed below are T cell receptor beta chains from one sample, sequenced in a study of T cell responses to AZD1222 COVID-19 vaccine. The method was immunoSEQ multiplex PCR; TCRdb's version includes in-frame clones alone and lacks a portion of them. The repertoire has 59,000 or so clones, around four fifths of them found once; the top ten carry roughly a tenth. Sequences were derived from peripheral blood, sampled on day 0 of AZD1222 vaccination. The receptors come from an adult in good health. Both conserved end residues are part of each CDR3. Each record gives: clone size, J gene, V gene, D gene, CDR3 protein. D genes are given only for firm matches. The size of a clone is reported for some rows only, either as once, few or many, or as a class for expanded clones.

>NA|TRBJ1-1|TRBV15|NA
CATSRESPGGTEAFF
>NA|TRBJ2-5|TRBV5-8|TRBD2
CASSLYPTGGGGETQYF
>once|TRBJ1-1|TRBV10-1|NA
CASSSEGRHEAFF
>NA|TRBJ2-2|TRBV11-3|TRBD1
CASSQGQGPTGELFF
>NA|TRBJ1-1|TRBV24-1|NA
CATSDVNTEAFF
>NA|TRBJ1-1|TRBV28|NA
CASRAAFRDTEAFF
>NA|TRBJ1-6|TRBV30|NA
CAWSTGFLARNSPLHF
>NA|TRBJ2-7|TRBV6-2/TRBV6-3|NA
CASSLDGIYEQYF
>NA|TRBJ1-4|TRBV19|NA
CASSMAGERKLFF
>few|TRBJ1-2|TRBV18|NA
CASSPPSRGFYGYTF
>NA|TRBJ2-7|TRBV18|NA
CASSPPGKVHLLREQYF
>once|TRBJ2-3|TRBV30|NA
CAWSVQLGMKDTQYF
>NA|TRBJ2-1|TRBV6-5|TRBD2
CASKRDPYNEQFF
>NA|TRBJ1-4|TRBV6-5|NA
CAISGLEGEKLFF
>NA|TRBJ2-1|TRBV5-4|TRBD2
CASSSGLAGGNREQFF
>NA|TRBJ1-1|TRBV10-3|NA
CAISESKKTARGTEAFF
>NA|TRBJ1-1|TRBV7-6|NA
CASSLVAGGNTEAFF
>NA|TRBJ1-1|TRBV6-2/TRBV6-3|TRBD1
CASSYSAGGMDTEAFF
>NA|TRBJ2-1|TRBV7-8|TRBD1
CASSKDRSGEQFF
>NA|TRBJ2-7|TRBV10-3|TRBD1
CAISVSTGFYEQYF
>NA|TRBJ1-4|TRBV14|NA
CASSRYEKLFF
>once|TRBJ2-5|TRBV4-3|TRBD2
CASSQDLGGGETQYF
>NA|TRBJ2-7|TRBV7-2|TRBD1
CASSLSGTETYEQYF
>NA|TRBJ1-2|TRBV7-9|TRBD1
CASSPPGTGDYGYTF
>NA|TRBJ2-1|TRBV5-1|TRBD2
CASSSGLAGGVNEQFF
>few|TRBJ1-2|TRBV7-8|NA
CASSLVPPLRDANYGYTF
>NA|TRBJ1-1|TRBV18|TRBD1
CASSSSGQMNTEAFF
>NA|TRBJ1-5|TRBV7-2|NA
CASSLDSQTAQHF
>once|TRBJ2-3|TRBV7-2|NA
CASSKGRTDTQYF
>once|TRBJ1-2|TRBV28|NA
CASSPAGWVGYTF
>NA|TRBJ2-7|TRBV2|NA
CASTPLPGSYEQYF
>NA|TRBJ1-5|TRBV19|TRBD1
CASSTNPRGSGQPQHF
>NA|TRBJ1-1|TRBV6-5|NA
CASRGGVEAFF
>once|TRBJ2-6|TRBV7-6|NA
CASSLALGTSSGANVLTF
>NA|TRBJ2-2|TRBV4-1|TRBD2
CASSQERLRLAVDTGELFF
>once|TRBJ2-7|TRBV3-1/TRBV3-2|NA
CASSQGSGPSSYEQYF
>NA|TRBJ2-3|TRBV5-8|TRBD1
CASSWGQGTDTQYF
>NA|TRBJ2-7|TRBV11-2|TRBD1
CASSFGQGWDEQYF
>NA|TRBJ1-6|TRBV19|NA
CASSIDSGEDSPLHF
>NA|TRBJ2-2|TRBV28|NA
CASRTSTGELFF
>NA|TRBJ2-2|TRBV18|NA
CASSPNGNTGELFF
>NA|TRBJ1-2|TRBV9|TRBD1
CASSPLTGNNYGYTF
>NA|TRBJ2-1|TRBV19|TRBD2
CASSTLGGFYNEQFF
>NA|TRBJ2-2|TRBV24-1|NA
CATSDSRGSGWLKVGELFF
>NA|TRBJ2-3|TRBV6-5|TRBD2
CASRTRTITDTQYF
>NA|TRBJ2-1|TRBV11-2|TRBD1
CASSLGTGVRNEQFF
>NA|TRBJ1-2|TRBV7-2|TRBD1
CASSMGQGGIGYTF
>NA|TRBJ1-2|TRBV6-2/TRBV6-3|NA
CASSYSAAYGYTF
>NA|TRBJ2-7|TRBV27|TRBD2
CASKPGLAVVSLQYF
>NA|TRBJ2-7|TRBV5-1|NA
CASSFGVQYEQYF
>NA|TRBJ1-4|TRBV2|NA
CAGTGSSVNEKLFF
>NA|TRBJ2-1|TRBV9|TRBD1
CASSVFGTGVQVEQFF
>NA|TRBJ2-2|TRBV6-5|NA
CAARDGNTGELFF
>NA|TRBJ1-5|TRBV6-2/TRBV6-3|NA
CASSYQGHSNQPQHF
>NA|TRBJ1-1|TRBV9|NA
CASSSRYDSEAFF
>NA|TRBJ2-1|TRBV7-2|NA
CASLVGPRIGEQFF
>few|TRBJ2-2|TRBV27|NA
CASSSLTGLVTGELFF